Listed below are T cell receptor beta chains from one sample, sequenced in a study of cytomegalovirus exposure and HLA in healthy donors. Assay used: immunoSEQ multiplex PCR; TCRdb lists only in-frame clones, some missing. The table has 150,000 to 200,000 clones, about 65% seen once. Source material: PBMCs. These receptors were obtained from a woman aged 30 to 39 in good health and CMV-seronegative. The CDR3 runs from the conserved cysteine through the conserved F or W. D genes are given only for firm matches. Size is omitted from some rows. Given values are once, few, many or a class for expanded clones.

D gene,V gene,clone size,J gene,CDR3 protein,CDR3 DNA
TRBD1,TRBV15,NA,TRBJ2-7,CATSRGLGQGTEQYF,TGTGCCACCAGCCGTGGACTGGGACAGGGAACCGAGCAGTACTTC
TRBD1,TRBV7-3,NA,TRBJ1-6,CASSRTGASGSSPLHF,TGTGCCAGCAGTCGTACAGGGGCCTCCGGAAGTTCACCCCTCCACTTT
TRBD1,TRBV28,NA,TRBJ1-3,CASGLTSWTGAGNTIYF,TGTGCCAGCGGTCTCACCTCTTGGACAGGCGCTGGAAACACCATATATTTT
NA,TRBV7-9,NA,TRBJ2-1,CASSLPAARSLAYNEQFF,TGTGCCAGCAGCTTACCCGCGGCACGATCGCTAGCCTACAATGAGCAGTTCTTC
NA,TRBV5-5,once,TRBJ1-1,CASSLALNTEAFF,TGTGCCAGCAGCTTGGCCTTAAACACTGAAGCTTTCTTT
TRBD1,TRBV5-6,few,TRBJ2-7,CASSLKDRGDEQYF,TGTGCCAGCAGCTTAAAGGACAGGGGCGACGAGCAGTACTTC
NA,TRBV4-3,NA,TRBJ1-6,CASSQDETGSSYNSPLHF,TGCGCCAGCAGCCAAGATGAAACGGGGAGCTCCTATAATTCACCCCTCCACTTT
NA,TRBV28,NA,TRBJ1-3,CASSISQGSGNTIYF,TGTGCCAGCAGTATATCCCAGGGGTCTGGAAACACCATATATTTT
NA,TRBV2,NA,TRBJ2-7,CATRGGEQYF,TGTGCCACGCGAGGGGGCGAGCAGTACTTC
TRBD1,TRBV18,NA,TRBJ2-4,CASSPALELRTGDKNIQYF,TGTGCCAGCTCACCCGCCCTCGAACTTAGGACAGGGGATAAAAACATTCAGTACTTC
NA,TRBV30,few,TRBJ1-5,CAWGPEAYNQPQHF,TGTGCCTGGGGCCCCGAGGCTTACAATCAGCCCCAGCATTTT
TRBD1,TRBV5-1,NA,TRBJ1-2,CASSVMGRGTDYGYTF,TGCGCCAGCAGCGTGATGGGGCGTGGGACAGACTATGGCTACACCTTC
NA,TRBV30,few,TRBJ1-1,CAWRAPNTEAFF,TGTGCCTGGAGAGCACCGAACACTGAAGCTTTCTTT
TRBD2,TRBV7-9,NA,TRBJ2-2,CASSSGTSGRVNTGELFF,TGTGCCAGCAGCTCCGGGACTAGCGGGAGAGTTAACACCGGGGAGCTGTTTTTT
NA,TRBV6-5,once,TRBJ2-2,CASSSTNTGELFF,TGTGCCAGCAGTTCAACGAACACCGGGGAGCTGTTTTTT
TRBD2,TRBV4-1,NA,TRBJ2-1,CASQLSGGAGGDEQFF,TGCGCCAGCCAACTAAGCGGGGGGGCGGGTGGCGATGAGCAGTTCTTC
NA,TRBV10-3,NA,TRBJ2-3,CAIGSSTDTQYF,TGTGCCATCGGCTCTAGCACAGATACGCAGTATTTT
TRBD1,TRBV11-3,NA,TRBJ2-7,CASSLWTGDRYEQYF,TGTGCCAGCAGCTTGTGGACAGGGGATAGGTACGAGCAGTACTTC
NA,TRBV12-5,NA,TRBJ2-5,CASGSVETQYF,TGTGCTAGTGGTTCTGTGGAGACCCAGTACTTC
NA,TRBV5-6,few,TRBJ1-2,CASSSPIYGYTF,TGTGCCAGCAGCTCCCCTATCTATGGCTACACCTTC
NA,TRBV9,NA,TRBJ2-7,CASSVGGSSYEQYF,TGTGCCAGCAGCGTAGGAGGTTCGTCCTACGAGCAGTACTTC
NA,TRBV10-3,NA,TRBJ1-4,CAISESGAREKLFF,TGTGCCATCAGTGAATCAGGGGCGAGAGAAAAACTGTTTTTT
NA,TRBV18,NA,TRBJ2-7,CASSFDRDIKTEQYF,TGTGCCAGCTCTTTCGACCGGGACATAAAAACCGAGCAGTACTTC
TRBD2,TRBV14,NA,TRBJ2-7,CASSQVAGGGYEQYF,TGTGCCAGCAGCCAAGTTGCGGGGGGAGGCTACGAGCAGTACTTC
TRBD2,TRBV5-6,few,TRBJ2-1,CASSRTSGGARAHNEQFF,TGTGCCAGCAGCAGGACTAGCGGGGGGGCACGAGCCCACAATGAGCAGTTCTTC
NA,TRBV4-3,NA,TRBJ2-1,CASSQDPGAANEQFF,TGCGCCAGCAGCCAAGACCCGGGAGCGGCCAATGAGCAGTTCTTC
NA,TRBV6-1,NA,TRBJ2-7,CASSEVPLGSSYEQYF,TGTGCCAGCAGTGAAGTCCCCCTAGGGAGCTCCTACGAGCAGTACTTC
TRBD1,TRBV6-1,NA,TRBJ2-1,CASSERDRASTYNEQFF,TGTGCCAGCAGTGAAAGGGACAGGGCATCCACTTACAATGAGCAGTTCTTC
NA,TRBV6-1,few,TRBJ2-2,CASSSLQGSGELFF,TGTGCCAGCTCCTCGTTACAGGGTTCCGGGGAGCTGTTTTTT
TRBD2,TRBV27,NA,TRBJ2-5,CASSFQGAGGEQYF,TGTGCCAGCAGTTTCCAGGGAGCCGGGGGGGAGCAGTACTTC
TRBD2,TRBV30,NA,TRBJ2-1,CAWSDTGTTYNEQFF,TGTGCCTGGAGCGACACCGGGACTACCTACAATGAGCAGTTCTTC
TRBD1,TRBV25-1,NA,TRBJ2-1,CASSEVLGGDRVYNEQFF,TGTGCCAGCAGTGAAGTCCTAGGTGGGGACAGGGTTTACAATGAGCAGTTCTTC
TRBD1,TRBV4-2,NA,TRBJ2-1,CASSLSPGQGALNEQFF,TGTGCCAGCAGCCTTTCTCCGGGACAGGGGGCTTTGAATGAGCAGTTCTTC
TRBD1,TRBV27,few,TRBJ2-7,CASSRQGAPGDEQYF,TGTGCCAGCTCCCGGCAGGGGGCGCCCGGGGACGAGCAGTACTTC
NA,TRBV2,NA,TRBJ1-4,CASSERQGGWGEKLFF,TGTGCCAGCAGTGAACGACAAGGAGGTTGGGGTGAAAAACTGTTTTTT
TRBD1,TRBV4-1,NA,TRBJ2-1,CASSQEGDRDYEQFF,TGCGCCAGCAGCCAAGAGGGGGACAGGGACTATGAGCAGTTCTTC
TRBD1,TRBV27,NA,TRBJ2-3,CASSVGGLGTDTQYF,TGTGCCAGCAGTGTAGGGGGCCTTGGGACAGATACGCAGTATTTT
TRBD1,TRBV30,NA,TRBJ2-7,CAWNVGDRQDEQYF,TGCGCCTGGAACGTAGGGGACAGGCAAGACGAGCAGTACTTC
TRBD1,TRBV15,few,TRBJ2-5,CATSRDRWVGGYF,TGTGCCACCAGCAGAGATCGGTGGGTAGGGGGCTACTTC
NA,TRBV29-1,once,TRBJ2-1,CSLDVGVHEQFF,TGCAGCCTTGACGTAGGGGTCCATGAGCAGTTCTTC
NA,TRBV4-3,NA,TRBJ2-1,CASSQDPSYNEQFF,TGCGCCAGCAGCCAAGATCCGTCCTACAATGAGCAGTTCTTC
NA,TRBV2,NA,TRBJ2-3,CASSEGQGPTDTQYF,TGTGCCAGCAGTGAAGGGCAGGGGCCCACAGATACGCAGTATTTT
NA,TRBV18,NA,TRBJ2-6,CASSQQASGITGANVLTF,TGTGCCAGCTCACAGCAGGCCTCAGGGATCACTGGGGCCAACGTCCTGACTTTC
NA,TRBV7-9,once,TRBJ1-4,CASSLGIATNEKLFF,TGTGCCAGCAGCTTAGGAATAGCAACTAATGAAAAACTGTTTTTT
NA,TRBV11-2,few,TRBJ1-1,CASSLGRNTEAFF,TGTGCCAGCAGCTTAGGGAGGAACACTGAAGCTTTCTTT
TRBD1,TRBV7-8,NA,TRBJ2-7,CASSLDPGTGTYEQYF,TGTGCCAGCAGCTTAGATCCTGGGACAGGCACCTACGAGCAGTACTTC
NA,TRBV19,NA,TRBJ2-5,CASSFQRGQETQYF,TGTGCCAGTAGTTTCCAAAGGGGGCAAGAGACCCAGTACTTC
NA,TRBV27,NA,TRBJ2-7,CASSLIGDEQYF,TGTGCCAGCAGTTTAATAGGGGACGAGCAGTACTTC